This T cell receptor (beta chain) was observed in a study of blood T cell repertoires in COVID-19. Across the whole study: The study drew acute and convalescent COVID-19 samples from the United States, Italy and Spain. T cells, B-cell-depleted T cells, or PBMCs supplied cDNA or gDNA.

The protocol was immunoSEQ multiplex PCR, while the TCRdb copy is restricted to in-frame clones and leaves out a portion. The data show 150,000 to 200,000 clones, around three quarters seen once. CDR1 and CDR2 (germline): SEHNR, FQNEAQ (reference sequence). With V trimmed by 2 bases and J by 1 base, 6 bases remained unmatched. The CDR3 contains 16 residues. V gene TRBV7-9 combines with J gene TRBJ2-5, with 8 bases aligning to TRBD1. The TCR was taken from a man in his 60s with active or convalescent COVID-19. The specimen sequenced was peripheral blood. As DNA, the CDR3 is TGTGCCAGCAGCTTACTCACAGGGGGGATCCAAGAGACCCAGTACTTC. The encoded protein is CASSLLTGGIQETQYF.